A single sample is the source of the 13 T cell receptor beta chains below, sequenced in a study of cytomegalovirus exposure and HLA in healthy donors. Primers included in the PCR were 60 Vbeta and 13 Jbeta primers. Assay: immunoSEQ multiplex PCR; the TCRdb copy retains only in-frame clones and omits some. The sample consists of around 130,000 clones, 70% to 85% of them appearing once. The sequencing input was PBMCs. The receptors originated from a woman aged 18-29 years in good health and CMV-seropositive.

The V and J genes are TRBV27 and TRBJ2-1; 10 bases map to TRBD2. Germline assignment: CDR1 MNHEY and CDR2 SMNVEV (reference sequence). This CDR3 contains 15 residues. Trimming at V came to 7 bases and at J to 6 bases, leaving 9 bases not matched to a gene. Here the CDR3 reads CASTPSSGGLNEQFF. CDR3 DNA sequence: TGTGCCAGCACCCCGTCTAGCGGGGGTCTCAATGAGCAGTTCTTC.

The chain uses TRBV6-6 and TRBJ2-1; possible D gene TRBD2, 5 bases. Deletions cut 2 bases from V and 0 bases from J, with 8 bases between. The CDR3 length is 15 residues. The germline gives CDR1 MNHNY, CDR2 SVGAGI (reference sequence). CDR3 nucleotides: TGTGCCAGCAGTTACGAGCGGATCTCCTACAATGAGCAGTTCTTC. Its protein is CASSYERISYNEQFF.

This chain uses TRBV5-1 with TRBJ1-2; a weak D match, TRBD1 (6 bases). This CDR3 has 14 amino acids. The V end lost 0 bases, the J end lost 4 bases, and 10 bases lay between the germline ends. In germline, CDR1 is SGHRS, CDR2 YFSETQ. The CDR3, as DNA: TGCGCCAGCAGCTTGGACAGGGTGGGCTATGGCTACACCTTC. Encoded protein: CASSLDRVGYGYTF. Variable domain in full (rest from reference TRBV5-1 and TRBJ1-2): KAGVTQTPRYLIKTRGQQVTLSCSPISGHRSVSWYQQTPGQGLQFLFEYFSETQRNKGNFPGRFSGRQFSNSRSEMNVSTLELGDSALYLCASSLDRVGYGYTFGSGTRLTVV.

The rearrangement links TRBV5-8 to TRBJ2-7, with D possibly being TRBD2 (6 bases). Germline CDR1 reads SGHTS; CDR2 reads YDEGEE. Trimming shortened V by 0 bases and J by 4 bases, and 17 bases separated the two germline ends. The CDR3 extends over 16 amino acids. This CDR3 is CASSLADWRGVYEQYF. CDR3 DNA sequence: TGTGCCAGCAGCTTGGCCGATTGGCGGGGAGTATACGAGCAGTACTTC.

The chain's CDR3 is CSVATGHGYTF. The CDR3 coding sequence is TGCAGCGTGGCGACAGGGCATGGCTACACCTTC. The gene calls are TRBV29-1 and TRBJ1-2; TRBD1 matches 7 bases. Germline trimming cut 6 bases from V and 6 bases from J; bases unmatched to any gene: 4. Germline CDR1 SQVTM, CDR2 ANQGSEA. The CDR3 covers 11 residues.

This clone appeared a single time. The rearrangement links TRBV7-6 to TRBJ1-5; 7 nucleotides align to TRBD1. CDR1 and CDR2 (germline): SGHVS, FNYEAQ. V shed 1 base, J shed 2 bases, and the junction held 2 bases outside the gene matches. The CDR3 is made up of 15 amino acids. The CDR3 DNA reads TGTGCCAGCAGCTTAGGCGGACAGGGCAATCAGCCCCAGCATTTT. It encodes CASSLGGQGNQPQHF. Full variable domain (missing parts from reference TRBV7-6 and TRBJ1-5): GAGVSQSPRYKVTKRGQDVALRCDPISGHVSLYWYRQALGQGPEFLTYFNYEAQQDKSGLPNDRFSAERPEGSISTLTIQRTEQRDSAMYRCASSLGGQGNQPQHFGDGTRLSIL.

The V gene is TRBV4-2, the J gene TRBJ1-1; D unclear. Germline loops: CDR1 LGHNA, CDR2 YNFKEQ. V was shortened by 0 bases and J by 7 bases, with 6 bases between the two germline ends. This CDR3 is built from 12 residues. CDR3 loop: CASSQDTDEAFF. CDR3 nucleotides: TGTGCCAGCAGCCAAGATACAGATGAAGCTTTCTTT.

The J gene is TRBJ1-3, the V gene TRBV28, with a tentative D call TRBD1 (5 bases). V was cut by 11 bases and J by 6 bases, with 17 bases left in between. The germline gives CDR1 MDHEN, CDR2 SYDVKM. This CDR3 contains 13 residues. CDR3 sequence (DNA): TGTGCCCTCAGCGGGGGGAGGGAAAACACCATATATTTT. Encoded protein: CALSGGRENTIYF.

The chain combines TRBV4-1 with TRBJ1-1; 7 positions agree with TRBD1. The trim removed 4 bases at V and 12 bases at J, leaving 8 bases unmatched. This CDR3 has 12 amino acids. Germline lookup yields CDR1 MGHRA and CDR2 YSYEKL. The CDR3 here is CASSPLAGGTFF. The DNA of the CDR3 is TGCGCCAGCAGCCCCTTGGCAGGGGGAACTTTCTTT.

The rearrangement links TRBV10-3 to TRBJ2-5; no clear D gene. Germline loops: CDR1 ENHRY, CDR2 SYGVKD. V lost 0 bases, J lost 2 bases, and 7 bases lay in between. The CDR3 consists of 14 residues. The CDR3 here is CAISESRQQETQYF. The CDR3 DNA reads as TGTGCCATCAGTGAGTCGAGGCAGCAAGAGACCCAGTACTTC.

The V gene is TRBV2, the J gene TRBJ1-2, with a weak D call TRBD1 (5 bases). Germline V lookup: CDR1 SNHLY, CDR2 FYNNEI. This CDR3 comprises 14 residues. V was clipped by 5 bases and J by 8 bases, with 18 bases between them. For the CDR3, the DNA is TGTGCCAGCAGTCCTAATGCCCAGGGAGGAGGCTACACCTTC. Its protein is CASSPNAQGGGYTF.

This clone was detected only once. Within the sample, other DNA sequences also encode this same CDR3. The chain has TRBV4-1 and TRBJ2-7; the match to TRBD2 covers 8 bases. V dropped 4 bases and J dropped 2; count of bases not matched to a gene: 1. The CDR3 length is 13 residues. The germline gives CDR1 MGHRA, CDR2 YSYEKL. CDR3 sequence (DNA): TGCGCCAGCAGCCGGGGACTAGCCTACGAGCAGTACTTC. As protein: CASSRGLAYEQYF.

The V and J genes are TRBV5-1 and TRBJ2-2, with a possible D match to TRBD2 (5 bases). The V and J ends lost 0 bases and 5 bases respectively, with 11 bases between them. The CDR3 contains 15 residues. CDR1 is SGHRS, CDR2 YFSETQ, per germline. CDR3 bases: TGCGCCAGCAGCTTGGCGGTAGGAGGTACCGGGGAGCTGTTTTTT. It encodes CASSLAVGGTGELFF.